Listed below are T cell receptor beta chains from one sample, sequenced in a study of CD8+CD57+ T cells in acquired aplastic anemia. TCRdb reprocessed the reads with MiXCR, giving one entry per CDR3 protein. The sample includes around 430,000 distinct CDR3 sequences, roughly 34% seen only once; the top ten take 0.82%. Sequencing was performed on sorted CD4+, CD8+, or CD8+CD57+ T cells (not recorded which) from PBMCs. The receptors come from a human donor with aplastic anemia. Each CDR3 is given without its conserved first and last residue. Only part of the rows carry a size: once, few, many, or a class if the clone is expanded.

CDR3aa: ATKDREGNQPQH; j_gene: TRBJ1-5; len: 12; v_gene: TRBV2; abundance: few
CDR3aa: ASSADPVAGEQF; j_gene: TRBJ2-1; len: 12; v_gene: TRBV11-2; abundance: NA
CDR3aa: ASSLASSVNEQF; j_gene: TRBJ2-1; len: 12; v_gene: TRBV11-1; abundance: few
CDR3aa: ASSPPGTGGSRELF; j_gene: TRBJ2-2; len: 14; v_gene: TRBV25-1; abundance: few
CDR3aa: ASSRDSFFGSSYEQY; j_gene: TRBJ2-7; len: 15; v_gene: TRBV19; abundance: many
CDR3aa: ASSFSSGVRGNQPQH; j_gene: TRBJ1-5; len: 15; v_gene: TRBV11-1; abundance: few
CDR3aa: ASSTLPGNEQF; j_gene: TRBJ2-1; len: 11; v_gene: TRBV7-9; abundance: many
CDR3aa: ATSEQDNFGYT; j_gene: TRBJ1-2; len: 11; v_gene: TRBV24-1; abundance: NA
CDR3aa: ASSEVAGGAFAAQY; j_gene: TRBJ2-5; len: 14; v_gene: TRBV2; abundance: NA
CDR3aa: ASSRRDRAETQY; j_gene: TRBJ2-5; len: 12; v_gene: TRBV13; abundance: few
CDR3aa: ASSYHPGEYGYT; j_gene: TRBJ1-2; len: 12; v_gene: TRBV6-5; abundance: many
CDR3aa: ASSGLADYNEQF; j_gene: TRBJ2-1; len: 12; v_gene: TRBV2; abundance: many
CDR3aa: ASSTTTGWEKLF; j_gene: TRBJ1-4; len: 12; v_gene: TRBV19; abundance: many
CDR3aa: ASSLIAGPTEAF; j_gene: TRBJ1-1; len: 12; v_gene: TRBV2; abundance: NA
CDR3aa: ASSLVRTRRSTGELF; j_gene: TRBJ2-2; len: 15; v_gene: TRBV7-8; abundance: NA
CDR3aa: AISEGPRDRILSGNTIY; j_gene: TRBJ1-3; len: 17; v_gene: TRBV10-3; abundance: many
CDR3aa: ASSYGDGTDYEQY; j_gene: TRBJ2-7; len: 13; v_gene: TRBV10-2; abundance: few
CDR3aa: SARSEGLEAF; j_gene: TRBJ1-1; len: 10; v_gene: TRBV20-1; abundance: many
CDR3aa: ASSPELTGSYT; j_gene: TRBJ1-2; len: 11; v_gene: TRBV11-1; abundance: NA
CDR3aa: ASSISGGDYGYT; j_gene: TRBJ1-2; len: 12; v_gene: TRBV5-5; abundance: many
CDR3aa: ASSPLGRSYNKQF; j_gene: TRBJ2-1; len: 13; v_gene: TRBV7-3; abundance: NA
CDR3aa: ASSLVGRINSPLH; j_gene: TRBJ1-6; len: 13; v_gene: TRBV27; abundance: NA
CDR3aa: ASSLPDNSYEQY; j_gene: TRBJ2-7; len: 12; v_gene: TRBV19; abundance: many
CDR3aa: ASSYPPIPQH; j_gene: TRBJ1-5; len: 10; v_gene: TRBV7-9; abundance: few
CDR3aa: SAPPPGRLNTGELF; j_gene: TRBJ2-2; len: 14; v_gene: TRBV20-1; abundance: NA
CDR3aa: ASSHRLAGNKQF; j_gene: TRBJ2-1; len: 12; v_gene: TRBV5-6; abundance: few
CDR3aa: ASSLERGTYEQY; j_gene: TRBJ2-7; len: 12; v_gene: TRBV5-6; abundance: many
CDR3aa: ASSQESWLAGAVNTGELF; j_gene: TRBJ2-2; len: 18; v_gene: TRBV14; abundance: few
CDR3aa: ASSFGGRGKINTIY; j_gene: TRBJ1-3; len: 14; v_gene: TRBV13; abundance: NA
CDR3aa: ASSLFSRAYEQY; j_gene: TRBJ2-7; len: 12; v_gene: TRBV7-9; abundance: many
CDR3aa: ATSRLGTVSYNEQF; j_gene: TRBJ2-1; len: 14; v_gene: TRBV15; abundance: many
CDR3aa: ASSISPGGTEAF; j_gene: TRBJ1-1; len: 12; v_gene: TRBV19; abundance: NA
CDR3aa: ASSIDLTEAF; j_gene: TRBJ1-1; len: 10; v_gene: TRBV7-8; abundance: once
CDR3aa: ASSYSLSSNQPQH; j_gene: TRBJ1-5; len: 13; v_gene: TRBV6-5; abundance: NA
CDR3aa: ASSLEVGLPPYEQY; j_gene: TRBJ2-7; len: 14; v_gene: TRBV5-1; abundance: few
CDR3aa: AISRDKRYEQY; j_gene: TRBJ2-7; len: 11; v_gene: TRBV10-3; abundance: many
CDR3aa: ASKTDSYEQY; j_gene: TRBJ2-7; len: 10; v_gene: TRBV10-3; abundance: few
CDR3aa: AISQNRDSSMNTEAF; j_gene: TRBJ1-1; len: 15; v_gene: TRBV10-3; abundance: many
CDR3aa: ASTDRGQGQPQH; j_gene: TRBJ1-5; len: 12; v_gene: TRBV6-1; abundance: many
CDR3aa: ASSQEMSGPRSGELF; j_gene: TRBJ2-2; len: 15; v_gene: TRBV4-3; abundance: NA
CDR3aa: AVGQGDYGYT; j_gene: TRBJ1-2; len: 10; v_gene: TRBV10-3; abundance: NA
CDR3aa: ATSDLNEQF; j_gene: TRBJ2-1; len: 9; v_gene: TRBV24-1; abundance: many
CDR3aa: ASSHLDRTNYGYT; j_gene: TRBJ1-2; len: 13; v_gene: TRBV3-1; abundance: few
CDR3aa: ASSPTGLSYNEQF; j_gene: TRBJ2-1; len: 13; v_gene: TRBV6-5; abundance: NA
CDR3aa: ASSGTSGGRTYGEQF; j_gene: TRBJ2-1; len: 15; v_gene: TRBV11-2; abundance: NA
CDR3aa: ASSLEGQETQY; j_gene: TRBJ2-5; len: 11; v_gene: TRBV5-1; abundance: few
CDR3aa: ASSSLGGRWEAF; j_gene: TRBJ1-1; len: 12; v_gene: TRBV7-2; abundance: NA
CDR3aa: ASSQDNVAASTDTQY; j_gene: TRBJ2-3; len: 15; v_gene: TRBV4-2; abundance: NA
CDR3aa: ASSPPYTYEQY; j_gene: TRBJ2-7; len: 11; v_gene: TRBV18; abundance: few
CDR3aa: ASRSGRTTYEQY; j_gene: TRBJ2-7; len: 12; v_gene: TRBV11-3; abundance: NA
CDR3aa: ASSIRGQDTEAF; j_gene: TRBJ1-1; len: 12; v_gene: TRBV19; abundance: many
CDR3aa: SAREILAGDVNNEQF; j_gene: TRBJ2-1; len: 15; v_gene: TRBV20-1; abundance: few
CDR3aa: ASSLAGRPMNTEAF; j_gene: TRBJ1-1; len: 14; v_gene: TRBV11-1; abundance: many
CDR3aa: ASSELDRPSYGYT; j_gene: TRBJ1-2; len: 13; v_gene: TRBV25-1; abundance: many
CDR3aa: ASQQANYEQY; j_gene: TRBJ2-7; len: 10; v_gene: TRBV12-3/TRBV12-4; abundance: NA